Included here is one TCR beta chain sequence, with context. The sample originates from a study of shared clonotypes between healthy human individuals. V gave up 10 bases and J gave up 2 bases, with 19 bases separating them. Germline V gene data show CDR1 as MGHRA and CDR2 as YSYEKL. This CDR3 is 15 amino acids long. Profiled with immunoSEQ multiplex PCR; TCRdb holds only in-frame clones, not every one. The repertoire has 2 million to 2.5 million clones, about 90% of them found once; the top ten carry 0.37%. This rearrangement joins TRBV4-1 to TRBJ2-3; TRBD2 might be the D (6 bases). The sequence came from a man younger than 35 in good health. Some clones in this sample may be carry-over from other donors' samples. Sequenced input: naive CD4+ T cells from PBMCs. Subset specified: CD45RA+ positively selected. CDR3 sequence: CATRVAGRPTDTQYF. CDR3 DNA sequence: TGCGCCACCCGGGTGGCGGGACGACCCACAGATACGCAGTATTTT.